The text below deals with one T cell receptor beta chain. This sample was taken from a study of blood T cell repertoires in COVID-19. V was clipped by 7 bases and J by 8 bases; unmatched bases: 4. The CDR3 covers 11 residues. TCRdb's copy holds only in-frame clones and misses some; the assay was immunoSEQ multiplex PCR. The sample holds about 140,000 clones, roughly four fifths seen once. Source material: peripheral blood. V usage is TRBV12-3 or TRBV12-4 and J usage is TRBJ1-1; the match to TRBD1 covers 7 bases. This clonotype originated in an elderly woman with active or convalescent COVID-19. CDR3 loop: CASTFRGEAFF. As DNA, the CDR3 is TGTGCCAGCACCTTCAGGGGGGAAGCTTTCTTT.